This is a list of T cell receptor beta chains from one sample in a study of pediatric ulcerative colitis. The assay was immunoSEQ multiplex PCR, and TCRdb's table has in-frame clones only and misses some. The sample holds some 35,000 clones, around 80% seen once. Material: gut tissue. The receptor set was obtained from a boy aged 10-17 years with mild ulcerative colitis. Both conserved end residues are part of each CDR3. Each record gives: J gene, clone size, D gene, V gene, CDR3 DNA, CDR3 protein. D genes are given only for firm matches. Clone size is shown for a subset of rows, as once, few, many or a class of expanded clone.

TRBJ1-5 | once | NA | TRBV4-1 | TGCGCCAGCAGCTTCGGAGTGGCTCAGCCCCAGCATTTT | CASSFGVAQPQHF
TRBJ2-7 | NA | NA | TRBV5-4 | TGTGCCAGCAGCTCCGCCGGGACACCTTTCTACGAGCAGTACTTC | CASSSAGTPFYEQYF
TRBJ2-1 | once | NA | TRBV5-8 | TGTGCCAGCAGCTTGGACTTAGGGGGAGAGCAGTTCTTC | CASSLDLGGEQFF
TRBJ1-5 | few | NA | TRBV6-1 | TGTGCCAGCGATGACAGGAATAGCAATCAGCCCCAGCATTTT | CASDDRNSNQPQHF
TRBJ1-1 | NA | TRBD1 | TRBV11-2 | TGTGCCAGCAGCCGACTCCCAGACAGGGACCACACTGAAGCTTTCTTT | CASSRLPDRDHTEAFF
TRBJ2-5 | few | TRBD2 | TRBV30 | TGTGCCTGGAGTAGGCTAGCGGGGTTGGAGACCCAGTACTTC | CAWSRLAGLETQYF
TRBJ1-2 | NA | NA | TRBV19 | TGTGCCAGTAGTCGCCTGAGGGGGAACTATGGCTACACCTTC | CASSRLRGNYGYTF
TRBJ2-3 | NA | NA | TRBV11-2 | TGTGCCAGCAGCTTAGGACTTTTCTCAGATACGCAGTATTTT | CASSLGLFSDTQYF
TRBJ2-5 | NA | TRBD2 | TRBV5-1 | TGCGCCAGCACCCCGCCTGGCGGGGGGGCCTCGGAGACCCAGTACTTC | CASTPPGGGASETQYF
TRBJ2-3 | once | NA | TRBV7-3 | TGTGCCAGCAGCTTGAGCACAGATACGCAGTATTTT | CASSLSTDTQYF
TRBJ1-2 | NA | TRBD1 | TRBV27 | TGTGCCAGCAGAGAACCTGGGACAGCTTGGAACTATGGCTACACCTTC | CASREPGTAWNYGYTF
TRBJ1-6 | few | NA | TRBV5-8 | TGTGCCAGCATGAACGTCATGGATTCACCCCTCCACTTT | CASMNVMDSPLHF
TRBJ1-2 | few | TRBD1 | TRBV5-1 | TGCGCCAGCAGCTTGGGGACAGGGAACTATGGCTACACCTTC | CASSLGTGNYGYTF
TRBJ2-7 | NA | TRBD1 | TRBV18 | TGTGCCAGCTCACTCCGACAGGGTTACGAGCAGTACTTC | CASSLRQGYEQYF
TRBJ1-5 | NA | TRBD1 | TRBV7-2 | TGTGCCAGCAGCTCAGGGGGGGCCAGGGCCCAGCATTTT | CASSSGGARAQHF
TRBJ2-7 | NA | TRBD2 | TRBV6-5 | TGTGCCAGCCGGTCGACTAGCGGGGTATACGAGCAGTACTTC | CASRSTSGVYEQYF
TRBJ1-2 | few | NA | TRBV19 | TGTGCCAGTAGCCCCGCCCAGGGCAGAATCTATGGCTACACCTTC | CASSPAQGRIYGYTF
TRBJ1-1 | NA | NA | TRBV19 | TGTGCCAGTAGTCCCGGACATTTCCCAACTGTGACTGAAGCTTTCTTT | CASSPGHFPTVTEAFF
TRBJ2-7 | NA | TRBD1 | TRBV6-5 | TGTGCCAGCAGTCCAGGGGGTTACGTGGATGGGGAGCAGTACTTC | CASSPGGYVDGEQYF
TRBJ2-1 | NA | NA | TRBV21-1 | TGTGCCAGCAGCTACCTCGGAGGCCCCGGGGGTAATGAGCAGTTCTTC | CASSYLGGPGGNEQFF
TRBJ2-1 | NA | NA | TRBV11-3 | TGTGCCAGCAGCTTACCAGGGGCCAATGAGCAGTTCTTC | CASSLPGANEQFF
TRBJ1-2 | few | NA | TRBV5-4 | TGTGCCAGCAGCTTGGGACAGACCTATGGCTACACCTTC | CASSLGQTYGYTF